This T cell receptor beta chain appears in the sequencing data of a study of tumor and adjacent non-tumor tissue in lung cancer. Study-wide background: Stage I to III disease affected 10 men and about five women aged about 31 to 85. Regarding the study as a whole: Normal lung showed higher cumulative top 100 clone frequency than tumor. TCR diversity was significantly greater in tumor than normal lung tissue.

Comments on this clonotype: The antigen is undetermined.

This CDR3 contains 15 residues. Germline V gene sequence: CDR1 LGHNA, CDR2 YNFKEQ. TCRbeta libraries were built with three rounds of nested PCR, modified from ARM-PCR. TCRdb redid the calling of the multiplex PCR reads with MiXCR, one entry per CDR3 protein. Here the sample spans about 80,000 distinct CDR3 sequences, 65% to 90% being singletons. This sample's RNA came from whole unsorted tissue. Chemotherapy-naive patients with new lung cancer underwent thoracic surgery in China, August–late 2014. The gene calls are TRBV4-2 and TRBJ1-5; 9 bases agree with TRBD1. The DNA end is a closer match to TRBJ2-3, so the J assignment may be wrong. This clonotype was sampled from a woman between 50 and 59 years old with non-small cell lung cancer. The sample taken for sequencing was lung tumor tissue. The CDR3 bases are TGTGCCAGCAGCCGATCTACAGGGGGCGGTCAGCACCAGTATTTT. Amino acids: CASSRSTGGGQHQYF.